This T cell receptor beta chain was sequenced for a study of CD8 T cells in ankylosing spondylitis. Study observations and caveats: Ankylosing spondylitis blood appeared to be characterized by a TCR beta motif of roughly eight highly homologous variants. Matched ankylosing spondylitis synovial fluid reportedly contained a significantly enriched population of disease-linked clones. Clones that were linked to disease were CD8+ and were relatively rare in peripheral blood. Some motif variants had been reported before (in reactive arthritis synovial fluid and blood).

A word on this clonotype: No antigen is known for it.

The CDR3 sequence is 14 residues long. CDR1 and CDR2 from the germline V gene are MNHEY and SVGEGT. V was clipped by 8 bases and J by 8 bases; unmatched bases: 12. Quantitative 5'-RACE with molecular barcodes was used to make the TCR beta libraries. TCRdb reanalysed the 5' RACE reads using MiXCR and keeps one entry per CDR3 protein. The sample lists 700,000 to 850,000 distinct CDR3 sequences, about an eighth seen once, with approximately 0.46% in the top ten. The genes are TRBV6-2 or TRBV6-3 and TRBJ2-1; 7 bases agree with TRBD2. The sample consisted of blood, either unsorted or a sorted T cell fraction (not recorded which). The sequence came from a male donor with ankylosing spondylitis. CDR3 loop: CASVPGTTRHEQFF. The CDR3 DNA sequence: TGTGCCAGCGTCCCCGGGACTACCAGGCATGAGCAGTTCTTC.